This entry describes one TCR beta chain. Its antigen is still unknown. The data belong to a study of T cell responses to AZD1222 COVID-19 vaccine. Clones were read by immunoSEQ multiplex PCR, and TCRdb kept only the in-frame ones, dropping some. Of fewer than 70,000 clones in the sample, about four fifths were seen once. J gave up 3 bases and V 6 bases, and 7 bases lay outside the gene matches. CDR3 length equals 15 residues. Germline values: CDR1 MNHEY, CDR2 SVGAGI. General study results and limits: Unmutated variant regions reportedly attract nearly half of all spike-specific TCRs.

Second-dose recipients at about 4 or about 12 weeks were treated as one pooled group. The chain joins TRBV6-5 to TRBJ1-5, with 8 bases that match TRBD1. The receptor was isolated from an adult who received the AZD1222 COVID-19 vaccine. The input for sequencing was peripheral blood, taken 28 days after the second AZD1222 dose. CDR3 region: CASREGTGSNQPQHF. CDR3 sequence (DNA): TGTGCCAGCAGGGAGGGGACAGGTTCCAATCAGCCCCAGCATTTT.